Reported below is one T cell receptor (beta chain). The target antigen is unknown. V trimming: 7 bases; J trimming: 5 bases; junction bases outside the gene matches: 15. The CDR3 spans 16 residues. Germline CDR1 is SGDLS and CDR2 is YYNGEE. ViraFEST assay sequencing came after antigen-specific CD4+ T cells were expanded with viral peptide pools. It was after roughly 11 days of culture that CD4+ T cells were isolated. Vaccine recipients lacked prior SARS-CoV-2 infection and had negative nucleocapsid antibodies. This record comes from a study of vaccination effects on CD4 cells after COVID-19. Repertoires were generated with immunoSEQ multiplex PCR, while TCRdb's copy carries only in-frame clones and drops some. The data contain some 65,000 clones, roughly four fifths of them seen just once; the ten biggest clones take up around 2.7%.

The receptor was derived from a human donor who received a COVID-19 vaccine. The chain carries TRBV9 and TRBJ2-5; 9 bases line up with TRBD2. Here the sequenced sample was CD4+ T cells from PBMCs cultured with HCoV-NL63 spike peptides, taken before COVID-19 vaccination. The CDR3 region has the DNA TGTGCCAGCTCGGAGGGACTAGCCTTAGGGAGGGAGACCCAGTACTTC. Translation: CASSEGLALGRETQYF. Drawing the rest from reference TRBV9 and TRBJ2-5, the complete variable domain is DSGVTQTPKHLITATGQRVTLRCSPRSGDLSVYWYQQSLDQGLQFLIQYYNGEERAKGNILERFSAQQFPDLHSELNLSSLELGDSALYFCASSEGLALGRETQYFGPGTRLLVL.